This is a list of T cell receptor beta chains from one sample in a study of lymphopenia after photon versus proton radiotherapy. Repertoires were generated with immunoSEQ multiplex PCR, while TCRdb's copy carries only in-frame clones and drops some. The data contain about 37,000 clones, around 85% of them seen just once; the ten biggest clones take up under 3.5%. The specimen was peripheral blood, collected from a patient treated with photon-based radiotherapy. The receptors come from a man in his fifties with gastric cancer. CDR3s include the opening cysteine and the closing phenylalanine or tryptophan. A D gene is named only where the DNA matches it firmly. Part of the rows lack a size; the others show once, few, many or a class for expanded clones.

j_call	d_call	clone_size	v_call	cdr3_nt	cdr3_aa
TRBJ2-3	TRBD2	-	TRBV9	TGTGCCAGCAGCGTAGACGCGTGGGGACTAGCGGGAGGGGTTCGGGGCACAGATACGCAGTATTTT	CASSVDAWGLAGGVRGTDTQYF
TRBJ1-1	-	once	TRBV27	TGTGCCAGCAGTCGCCAGGAGGGCACTGAAGCTTTCTTT	CASSRQEGTEAFF
TRBJ2-7	TRBD2	-	TRBV18	TGTGCCAGCTCACCACCCGCCGGGCTAGCGGAAACCTACGAGCAGTACTTC	CASSPPAGLAETYEQYF
TRBJ1-6	TRBD1	-	TRBV5-1	TGCGCCAGCAGCCCCGGGACAGGGGACTCCTATAATTCACCCCTCCACTTT	CASSPGTGDSYNSPLHF
TRBJ1-1	TRBD1	once	TRBV5-1	TGCGCCAGCAGCCCAGGGACAGTGAACACTGAAGCTTTCTTT	CASSPGTVNTEAFF
TRBJ2-1	-	-	TRBV11-2	TGTGCCAGCAGCTTGGGGGGGACACGGGTTATCTTTTACAATGAGCAGTTCTTC	CASSLGGTRVIFYNEQFF
TRBJ1-1	-	-	TRBV25-1	TGTGCCAGCAGTGAAACGTTCACCCTGAACACTGAAGCTTTCTTT	CASSETFTLNTEAFF
TRBJ2-1	TRBD1	-	TRBV7-2	TGTGCCAGCAGCCAAACAGGGGGCACCTACAATGAGCAGTTCTTC	CASSQTGGTYNEQFF
TRBJ2-5	-	-	TRBV7-9	TGTGCCAGCAGCTTACCGGCCCCAGCGACCCAGTACTTC	CASSLPAPATQYF
TRBJ1-5	-	-	TRBV5-6	TGTGCCAGCAGCACATCCGAGGCAATTTATCAGCCCCAGCATTTT	CASSTSEAIYQPQHF
TRBJ2-7	TRBD1	-	TRBV30	TGTGCCTGGAGTACAAGGGACAGGGGATCCTACGAGCAGTACTTC	CAWSTRDRGSYEQYF
TRBJ2-7	TRBD2	-	TRBV2	TGTGCCAGCGTTCGGACGGGGGGAGGCGAGCAGTACTTC	CASVRTGGGEQYF
TRBJ1-1	-	-	TRBV2	TGTGCCAGCACCCTGGTTAAGGAGTACACTGAAGCTTTCTTT	CASTLVKEYTEAFF
TRBJ1-1	-	once	TRBV28	TGTGCCAGCAGTTTATGGTCAGGCGGAAGACGGAACACTGAAGCTTTCTTT	CASSLWSGGRRNTEAFF
TRBJ2-7	TRBD2	-	TRBV5-4	TGTGCCAGCAGCCGCAGCGGGAGTGGCTCCTACGAGCAGTACTTC	CASSRSGSGSYEQYF
TRBJ1-2	-	-	TRBV4-2	TGTGCCAGCAGCCAAGAGGAGGTTACTAACTATGGCTACACCTTC	CASSQEEVTNYGYTF
TRBJ1-3	-	-	TRBV7-9	TGTGCCAGCAGCTCCCGCGCCCGGGGAGGCCGCTCTGGAAACACCATATATTTT	CASSSRARGGRSGNTIYF
TRBJ1-2	TRBD1	-	TRBV7-9	TGTGCCAGCAGCTTAGAACAGGGGGAGCGCTACACCTTC	CASSLEQGERYTF
TRBJ2-2	-	-	TRBV7-2	TGTGCCAGCAGCTTAGTCGGACTTCACCCCAAAGGGGAGCTGTTTTTT	CASSLVGLHPKGELFF
TRBJ2-3	TRBD2	once	TRBV5-4	TGTGCCAGCATGCAAGGGGGACTAGCGGGAGATACGCAGTATTTT	CASMQGGLAGDTQYF
TRBJ2-5	-	-	TRBV19	TGTGCCAGTAGCATACTGCCCCCGGAGCGGGAGACCCAGTACTTC	CASSILPPERETQYF
TRBJ1-2	TRBD1	once	TRBV6-1	TGTGCCAGCAGTGAAAGGGGGAACAGGGGCGGCTACACCTTC	CASSERGNRGGYTF
TRBJ1-3	TRBD1	-	TRBV28	TGTGCCAGCAGTTCACTCCTCACAGGGGACGGAAACACCATATATTTT	CASSSLLTGDGNTIYF
TRBJ2-7	TRBD2	-	TRBV5-4	TGTGCCAGCAGCTTGGCCTCGGGACTAGCGGGGGGCGAGCAGTACTTC	CASSLASGLAGGEQYF
TRBJ2-1	-	-	TRBV19	TGTGCCAGTAGCCTTGGTCAGGGTAATTACAATGAGCAGTTCTTC	CASSLGQGNYNEQFF
TRBJ2-7	-	-	TRBV27	TGTGCCAGCAGTTTAGGAGGGGGAGCGTCCTACGAGCAGTACTTC	CASSLGGGASYEQYF
TRBJ2-1	-	-	TRBV19	TGTGCCAGTACCGACCGGTCAGCAGGGCGTAATGAGCAGTTCTTC	CASTDRSAGRNEQFF
TRBJ1-5	-	-	TRBV7-9	TGTGCCAGCAGCTTAGGGGGGGCAGGGTCGGAGCCCCAGCATTTT	CASSLGGAGSEPQHF
TRBJ2-3	-	once	TRBV18	TGTGCCAGCTCACCACCTTTAGGGGGGGAAGATACGCAGTATTTT	CASSPPLGGEDTQYF
TRBJ1-1	-	-	TRBV5-5	TGTGCCAGCAGCTTGGGACGGCTCCGCACTGAAGCTTTCTTT	CASSLGRLRTEAFF
TRBJ1-4	-	-	TRBV7-8	TGTGCCAGCAGCTTTCGGGGGCCTAATGAAAAACTGTTTTTT	CASSFRGPNEKLFF
TRBJ2-3	TRBD2	once	TRBV11-2	TGTGCCAGCAGTCGAGCTAGCGGGTCGTACTATGGTACGCAGTATTTT	CASSRASGSYYGTQYF
TRBJ1-1	-	-	TRBV7-2	TGTGCCAGCAGCTTGGGGCAGCCGAACACTGAAGCTTTCTTT	CASSLGQPNTEAFF
TRBJ1-2	TRBD1	-	TRBV28	TGTGCCAGCGCCCTAGGACAGGGCTACTATGGCTACACCTTC	CASALGQGYYGYTF
TRBJ1-2	-	-	TRBV2	TGTGCCAGCAACCCACAGGGAACTAACTATGGCTACACCTTC	CASNPQGTNYGYTF
TRBJ1-3	TRBD1	-	TRBV7-8	TGTGCCAGCAGCTTACATGGGACAGGGGCCTCTGGAAACACCATATATTTT	CASSLHGTGASGNTIYF
TRBJ2-5	TRBD2	-	TRBV11-1	TGTGCCAGCGCGGAAAGACTAGCGGGGTTTCTGGAGACCCAGTACTTC	CASAERLAGFLETQYF
TRBJ2-7	-	-	TRBV6-6	TGTGCCAGCGGGAGTTACGAGCAGTACTTC	CASGSYEQYF
TRBJ1-4	-	-	TRBV19	TGTGCCAGTAGTATCGGTCCAACTAATGAAAAACTGTTTTTT	CASSIGPTNEKLFF
TRBJ1-4	TRBD1	-	TRBV25-1	TGTGCCAGCAGTCGAGGACAACAGGGGATTAATGAAAAACTGTTTTTT	CASSRGQQGINEKLFF
TRBJ2-7	TRBD2	-	TRBV5-1	TGCGCCAGCAGATCTAGCGGGAGCTACGAGCAGTACTTC	CASRSSGSYEQYF
TRBJ1-5	TRBD1	-	TRBV6-1	TGTGCCAGCAGTGAAAGGGGGCAGATCAATCAGCCCCAGCATTTT	CASSERGQINQPQHF
TRBJ2-7	-	-	TRBV18	TGTGCCAGCTCACCAGCTAACTCCTACGAGCAGTACTTC	CASSPANSYEQYF
TRBJ1-2	TRBD1	-	TRBV7-9	TGTGCCAGCAGCTCACCCGAGACAGGGACTAACTATGGCTACACCTTC	CASSSPETGTNYGYTF
TRBJ2-1	-	-	TRBV19	TGTGCCAGTAGCTTCCTCCTAGTGTCAAGCTCCTACAATGAGCAGTTCTTC	CASSFLLVSSSYNEQFF
TRBJ2-3	TRBD2	-	TRBV10-2	TGCGCCAGCAGTGATGGCGGGAGGGGATGGGGGAACACAGATACGCAGTATTTT	CASSDGGRGWGNTDTQYF
TRBJ2-5	TRBD2	-	TRBV27	TGTGCCAGCAGAGCCGGACTAGCGGGAGTAAATGGGGAGACCCAGTACTTC	CASRAGLAGVNGETQYF
TRBJ2-4	TRBD2	-	TRBV9	TGTGCCAGCAGCGTAGCCCCTAGCGGGGAAGGGAAGGCCAAAAACATTCAGTACTTC	CASSVAPSGEGKAKNIQYF